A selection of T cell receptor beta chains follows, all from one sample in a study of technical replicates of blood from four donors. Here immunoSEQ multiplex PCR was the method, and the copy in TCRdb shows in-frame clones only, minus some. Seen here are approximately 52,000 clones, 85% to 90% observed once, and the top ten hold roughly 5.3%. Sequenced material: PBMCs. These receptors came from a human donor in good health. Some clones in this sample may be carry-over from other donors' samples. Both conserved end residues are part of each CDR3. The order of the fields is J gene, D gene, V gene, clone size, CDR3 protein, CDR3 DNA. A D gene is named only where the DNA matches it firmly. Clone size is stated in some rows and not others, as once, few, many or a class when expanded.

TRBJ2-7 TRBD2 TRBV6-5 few CASSYGAGGPYEQYF TGTGCCAGCAGTTACGGAGCGGGGGGCCCCTACGAGCAGTACTTC
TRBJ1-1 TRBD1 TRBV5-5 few CASSYSGGGTEAFF TGTGCCAGCAGCTACTCAGGGGGCGGGACTGAAGCTTTCTTT
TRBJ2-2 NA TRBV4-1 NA CASRPTRDTGELFF TGCGCCAGCAGGCCGACTAGGGATACCGGGGAGCTGTTTTTT
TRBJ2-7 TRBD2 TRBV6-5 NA CASSYSGAGRTYEQYF TGTGCCAGCAGTTACTCCGGAGCGGGGCGCACCTACGAGCAGTACTTC
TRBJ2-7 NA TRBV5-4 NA CASSFSAGYEQYF TGTGCCAGCAGCTTCTCTGCAGGCTACGAGCAGTACTTC
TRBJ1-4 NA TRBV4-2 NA CASSQEGRAGEKLFF TGTGCCAGCAGCCAAGAGGGAAGGGCGGGGGAAAAACTGTTTTTT
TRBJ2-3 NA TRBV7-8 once CASSPRGSRDTQYF TGTGCCAGCAGCCCTCGCGGATCGCGCGATACGCAGTATTTT
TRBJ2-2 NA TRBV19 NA CASSPPAGVTGELFF TGTGCCAGTAGTCCCCCCGCCGGGGTCACCGGGGAGCTGTTTTTT
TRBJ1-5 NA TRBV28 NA CASSLPISQPQHF TGTGCCAGCAGTTTACCCATCAGTCAGCCCCAGCATTTT
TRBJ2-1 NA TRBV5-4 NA CASSTYNEQFF TGTGCCAGCAGCACATACAATGAGCAGTTCTTC
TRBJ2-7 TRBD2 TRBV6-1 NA CASSETSAVEQYF TGTGCCAGCAGTGAGACTAGCGCTGTCGAGCAGTACTTC
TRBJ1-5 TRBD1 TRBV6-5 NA CARGTGEQPQHF TGTGCCAGGGGGACAGGGGAGCAGCCCCAGCATTTT
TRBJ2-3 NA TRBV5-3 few CARSLPPPTDTQYF TGTGCCAGAAGCCTACCCCCCCCCACAGATACGCAGTATTTT
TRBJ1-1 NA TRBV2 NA CASRGGRGEAFF TGTGCCAGCAGAGGGGGAAGAGGTGAAGCTTTCTTT
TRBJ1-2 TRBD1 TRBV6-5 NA CASSYSTGGGSYGYTF TGTGCCAGCAGTTACTCGACAGGGGGCGGCAGCTATGGCTACACCTTC
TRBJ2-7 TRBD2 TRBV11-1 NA CASSETLAEVSYEQYF TGTGCCAGCAGCGAAACCCTAGCGGAGGTCTCCTACGAGCAGTACTTC
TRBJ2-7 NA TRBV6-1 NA CASSEWASDTYEQYF TGTGCCAGCAGTGAATGGGCTAGCGATACTTACGAGCAGTACTTC
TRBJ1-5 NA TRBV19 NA CASSPIILRGYSNQPQHF TGTGCCAGCTCCCCTATAATACTCAGGGGATATAGCAATCAGCCCCAGCATTTT
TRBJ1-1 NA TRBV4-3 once CASSQDVVGVRRERMNTEAFF TGCGCCAGCAGCCAAGATGTGGTAGGAGTAAGGAGGGAAAGGATGAACACTGAAGCTTTCTTT
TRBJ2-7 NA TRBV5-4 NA CASSGSSYEQYF TGTGCCTCCTCGGGGAGCTCCTACGAGCAGTACTTC
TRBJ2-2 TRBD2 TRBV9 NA CASSVGTSVGELFF TGTGCCAGCAGTGTCGGGACTAGCGTCGGGGAGCTGTTTTTT
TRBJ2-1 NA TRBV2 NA CASSRALDPQFF TGTGCCAGCAGTCGCGCCCTAGACCCGCAGTTCTTC
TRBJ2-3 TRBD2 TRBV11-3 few CASSLGEGTQYF TGTGCCAGCAGCTTAGGGGAGGGGACGCAGTATTTT
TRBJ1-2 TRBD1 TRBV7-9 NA CASSFIGQGVDGYTF TGTGCCAGCAGCTTTATCGGTCAGGGGGTGGATGGCTACACCTTC
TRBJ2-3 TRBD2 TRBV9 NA CASSVASGQGTQYF TGTGCCAGCAGCGTAGCTAGCGGGCAGGGGACGCAGTATTTT
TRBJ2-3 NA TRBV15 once CATSREYVRLSTDTQYF TGTGCCACCAGCAGAGAATATGTGCGACTGAGCACAGATACGCAGTATTTT
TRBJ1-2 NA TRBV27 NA CASSLGAEPIYGYTF TGTGCCAGCAGCTTGGGGGCGGAACCTATCTATGGCTACACCTTC
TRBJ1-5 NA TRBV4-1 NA CASSRGSDQPQHF TGCGCCAGCAGTCGAGGGTCGGATCAGCCCCAGCATTTT